This TCR beta chain appears in the sequencing data of a study of CD8+ T cells in alopecia areata. The overall study: Female C3H/HeJ mice aged about 7-10 weeks received skin from roughly 6-13-month-old C3H/HeJ donors with spontaneous alopecia. Points from the study as a whole: Resident alphabeta T-cell populations of normal skin are likewise subject to sequencing in scalp samples.

Germline values: CDR1 NSHNY, CDR2 SYGAGN. The length of the CDR3 is 13 residues. Note on this clone: Its antigen is still unknown. Gene names denote mouse genes. The read stops 4 residues short of the end of the CDR3; the missing end is completed from the germline J gene.

The authors extracted RNA and reverse transcribed it into cDNA as the sequencing template. Some clones are missing from TCRdb's copy, which holds only in-frame ones; the method was immunoSEQ multiplex PCR. The sample holds about 110,000 clones, and no clone turns up only once. J is TRBJ2-7 and V is TRBV13-1; the match to TRBD2 covers 8 bases. The sample was lesional skin. This sequence originates from a C3H/HeJ mouse with alopecia areata. The mouse strain carries the MHC haplotype H2-k. CDR3 DNA, as far as it was read: TGTGCCAGCAGTCCTGACTGGGGTTAT. It encodes CASSPDWGY. The complete CDR3 reads CASSPDWGYEQYF.